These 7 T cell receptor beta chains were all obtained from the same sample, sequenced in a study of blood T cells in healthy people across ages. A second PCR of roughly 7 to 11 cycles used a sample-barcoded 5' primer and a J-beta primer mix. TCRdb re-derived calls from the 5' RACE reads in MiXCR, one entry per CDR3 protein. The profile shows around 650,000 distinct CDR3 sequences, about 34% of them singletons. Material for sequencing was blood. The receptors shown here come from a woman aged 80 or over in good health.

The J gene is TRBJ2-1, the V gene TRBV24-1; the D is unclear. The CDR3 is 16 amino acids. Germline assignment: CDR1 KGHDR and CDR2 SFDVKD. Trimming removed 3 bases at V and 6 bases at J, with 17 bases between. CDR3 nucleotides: TGTGCCACCAGTGATCCGTCGACCCAGCTTAGCAATGAGCAGTTCTTC. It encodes CATSDPSTQLSNEQFF.

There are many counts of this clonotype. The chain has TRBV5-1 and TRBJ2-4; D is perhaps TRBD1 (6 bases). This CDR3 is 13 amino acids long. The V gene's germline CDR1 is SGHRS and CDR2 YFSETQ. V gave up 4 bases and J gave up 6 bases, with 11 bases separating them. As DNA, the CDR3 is TGCGCCAGCAGCACAGGGATTGGAAACATTCAGTACTTC. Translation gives CASSTGIGNIQYF.

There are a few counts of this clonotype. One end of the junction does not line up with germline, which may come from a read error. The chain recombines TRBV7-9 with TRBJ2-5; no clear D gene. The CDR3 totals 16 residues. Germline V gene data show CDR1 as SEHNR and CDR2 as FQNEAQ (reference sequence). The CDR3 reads CAGSFRSSLNQETQYF. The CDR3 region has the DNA TGTGCCGGCAGCTTCCGGTCTTCCTTAAATCAAGAGACCCAGTACTTC.

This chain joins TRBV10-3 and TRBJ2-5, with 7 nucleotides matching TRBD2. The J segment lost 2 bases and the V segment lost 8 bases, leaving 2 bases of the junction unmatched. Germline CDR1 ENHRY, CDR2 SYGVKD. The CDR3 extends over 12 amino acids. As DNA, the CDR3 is TGTGCCATCGGGACTACACAAGAGACCCAGTACTTC. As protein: CAIGTTQETQYF.

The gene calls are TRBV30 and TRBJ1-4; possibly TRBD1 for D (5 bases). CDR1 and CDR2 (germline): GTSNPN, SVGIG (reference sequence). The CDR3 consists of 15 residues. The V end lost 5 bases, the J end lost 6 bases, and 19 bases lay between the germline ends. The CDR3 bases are TGTGCCTGGGCCGGGGACGGCGGATTTGATGAAAAACTGTTTTTT. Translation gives CAWAGDGGFDEKLFF.

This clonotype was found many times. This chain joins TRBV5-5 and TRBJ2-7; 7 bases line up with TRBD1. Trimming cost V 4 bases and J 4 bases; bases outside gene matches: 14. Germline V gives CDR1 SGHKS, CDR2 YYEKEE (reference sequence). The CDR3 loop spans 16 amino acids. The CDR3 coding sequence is TGTGCCAGCAGCGCCGAAGGGGGCTGGACTTTGTACGAGCAGTACTTC. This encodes CASSAEGGWTLYEQYF.

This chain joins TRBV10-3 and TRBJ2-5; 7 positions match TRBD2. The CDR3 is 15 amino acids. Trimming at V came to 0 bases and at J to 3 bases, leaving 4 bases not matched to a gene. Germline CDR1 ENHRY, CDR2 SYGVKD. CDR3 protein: CAISESAGGKETQYF. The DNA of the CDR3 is TGTGCCATCAGTGAGTCTGCCGGGGGGAAAGAGACCCAGTACTTC.